This paragraph covers one T cell receptor beta chain sequence. The antigen is undetermined. The sample holds other DNA sequences that translate to the same CDR3. Expressed TCRB transcripts got sequenced, as all isolated RNA was reverse transcribed. Sequencing used immunoSEQ multiplex PCR; TCRdb keeps in-frame clones, though not all of them. The repertoire has fewer than 250,000 clones, over 65% of them found once; the top ten carry 0.053%. This sample is drawn from a study of beta chain features in type 1 diabetes. Study details: Across all samples, some 110 million sorted cells were examined. Study results and caveats: For type 1 diabetes patients, VDJ junctions showed fewer insertions and more deletions.

Per the germline V gene, CDR1 is GTSNPN and CDR2 is SVGIG (reference sequence). The CDR3 extends over 13 amino acids. With V trimmed by 4 bases and J by 2 bases, 4 bases remained unmatched. This clonotype was sampled from a man aged 25 to 40 in good health. Source material: naive CD4+ T cells from blood. The chain employs TRBV30 and TRBJ1-2; 7 nucleotides agree with TRBD1. CDR3 coding DNA: TGTGCCTGGAAAGACAGGGCGAACTATGGCTACACCTTC. It codes for CAWKDRANYGYTF.